The rows below give T cell receptor beta chains drawn from one sample of a study of Graves' ophthalmopathy and Graves' hyperthyroidism. TCRdb independently ran MiXCR on the multiplex PCR reads; one entry per CDR3 protein. The sample lists approximately 700,000 distinct CDR3 sequences, over 40% occurring once. Sequenced sample: peripheral blood. Source of these receptors: an adult man with Graves' ophthalmopathy. CDR3s include the opening cysteine and the closing phenylalanine or tryptophan. Each record gives: V gene, J gene, clone size, D gene, CDR3 DNA, CDR3 protein. The D gene is left open where the match is weak. Expanded clones are given a class, and other clones once, few, many or no size at all.

V gene: TRBV5-1
J gene: TRBJ1-4
clone size: .
D gene: TRBD1
CDR3 DNA: TGTGCCAGCAGTTTACCGGGACAGGGCTCTGAAAAACTGTTTTTT
CDR3 protein: CASSLPGQGSEKLFF

V gene: TRBV10-3
J gene: TRBJ2-5
clone size: .
D gene: TRBD2
CDR3 DNA: TGTGCCATCAGTGTTAGCGAAGCGGGAGGAGAGACCCAGTACTTC
CDR3 protein: CAISVSEAGGETQYF

V gene: TRBV9
J gene: TRBJ1-2
clone size: few
D gene: TRBD1
CDR3 DNA: TGTGCCAGCAGCCCCAGCCCCCGGGACAGGGGGCGAGGCTACACCTTC
CDR3 protein: CASSPSPRDRGRGYTF

V gene: TRBV19
J gene: TRBJ1-1
clone size: .
D gene: .
CDR3 DNA: TGTGCCAGCTCACCTCATCGGCAGATGAACACTGAAGCTTTCTTT
CDR3 protein: CASSPHRQMNTEAFF

V gene: TRBV5-6
J gene: TRBJ1-2
clone size: .
D gene: .
CDR3 DNA: TGTGCCAGCAGCTTGGTATCGTGGAATGGCTACACCTTC
CDR3 protein: CASSLVSWNGYTF

V gene: TRBV10-3
J gene: TRBJ2-2
clone size: .
D gene: .
CDR3 DNA: TGTGCCAGCAGTTACGCTTCCACCGGGGAGCTGTTTTTT
CDR3 protein: CASSYASTGELFF

V gene: TRBV24-1
J gene: TRBJ2-2
clone size: many
D gene: .
CDR3 DNA: TGTGCCACCAGTGTTGGGACCGGGGAGCTGTTTTTT
CDR3 protein: CATSVGTGELFF

V gene: TRBV6-1
J gene: TRBJ1-4
clone size: .
D gene: .
CDR3 DNA: TGTGCCATCAGTGACGGGGAAGATGAAAAACTGTTTTTT
CDR3 protein: CAISDGEDEKLFF

V gene: TRBV7-8
J gene: TRBJ1-1
clone size: many
D gene: TRBD1
CDR3 DNA: TGTGCCAGCAGCTTGGTTACAGGGGTCCGAGGTACTGAAGCTTTCTTT
CDR3 protein: CASSLVTGVRGTEAFF

V gene: TRBV12-3/TRBV12-4
J gene: TRBJ1-3
clone size: many
D gene: TRBD1
CDR3 DNA: TGTGCCAGCAGTTTACGAGGGGGCAGAAACACCATATATTTT
CDR3 protein: CASSLRGGRNTIYF

V gene: TRBV12-5
J gene: TRBJ1-1
clone size: .
D gene: .
CDR3 DNA: TGTGCTAGTGGTTTGTTATACACGCAGGGGAACACTGAAGCTTTCTTT
CDR3 protein: CASGLLYTQGNTEAFF

V gene: TRBV29-1
J gene: TRBJ2-5
clone size: many
D gene: .
CDR3 DNA: TGCAGCGTTGAGGAGACAGGAGAGACCCAGTACTTC
CDR3 protein: CSVEETGETQYF

V gene: TRBV11-2
J gene: TRBJ2-5
clone size: many
D gene: .
CDR3 DNA: TGTGCCAGCAGCTTAAGTCCCAGTCCTTGGGAGACCCAGTACTTC
CDR3 protein: CASSLSPSPWETQYF

V gene: TRBV10-3
J gene: TRBJ2-1
clone size: few
D gene: TRBD2
CDR3 DNA: TGTGCCATCAGTGAGAGGCTAGCGGGGGGAATCGAGAATGAGCAGTTCTTC
CDR3 protein: CAISERLAGGIENEQFF

V gene: TRBV19
J gene: TRBJ2-7
clone size: .
D gene: TRBD2
CDR3 DNA: TGTGCCAGTAGTATTTTGGCTAGCGGGAGTTACGAGCAGTACTTC
CDR3 protein: CASSILASGSYEQYF

V gene: TRBV7-9
J gene: TRBJ2-7
clone size: many
D gene: .
CDR3 DNA: TGTGCCAGCAGCCCCCGAGGAGGGCAGGATAACGAGCAGTACTTC
CDR3 protein: CASSPRGGQDNEQYF

V gene: TRBV10-3
J gene: TRBJ2-7
clone size: many
D gene: .
CDR3 DNA: TGTGCCATCAGTGGGAGGGAATACTACGAGCAGTACTTC
CDR3 protein: CAISGREYYEQYF

V gene: TRBV7-6
J gene: TRBJ2-7
clone size: .
D gene: TRBD2
CDR3 DNA: TGTGCCAGCATCGAAGGCGGAGGGACTACCTACGAGCAGTACTTC
CDR3 protein: CASIEGGGTTYEQYF

V gene: TRBV15
J gene: TRBJ2-5
clone size: .
D gene: .
CDR3 DNA: TGTGCCACCAGCAGCCAGCATGGGGCGACCCAGTACTTC
CDR3 protein: CATSSQHGATQYF

V gene: TRBV4-2
J gene: TRBJ1-6
clone size: few
D gene: .
CDR3 DNA: TGTGCCACTAGGACCGAGATGGGGTCCTATAATTCACCCCTCCACTTT
CDR3 protein: CATRTEMGSYNSPLHF

V gene: TRBV29-1
J gene: TRBJ2-7
clone size: .
D gene: .
CDR3 DNA: TGCAGCGTTGTTGTCTCAAGGAACTTCTACGAGCAGTACTTT
CDR3 protein: CSVVVSRNFYEQYF

V gene: TRBV5-6
J gene: TRBJ2-2
clone size: few
D gene: .
CDR3 DNA: TGTGCCAGCAGCTTAAAACCACCGGGGACCGGGGAGCTGTTTTTT
CDR3 protein: CASSLKPPGTGELFF

V gene: TRBV7-2
J gene: TRBJ2-5
clone size: .
D gene: .
CDR3 DNA: TGTGCCAGCAGCCTAGGTATGGCAGGGTGGGCCCAGTACTTC
CDR3 protein: CASSLGMAGWAQYF

V gene: TRBV12-3/TRBV12-4
J gene: TRBJ1-5
clone size: many
D gene: .
CDR3 DNA: TGTGCCAGCAGTCACCCGACGGACAATCAGCCCCAGCATTTT
CDR3 protein: CASSHPTDNQPQHF

V gene: TRBV2
J gene: TRBJ2-5
clone size: many
D gene: .
CDR3 DNA: TGTGCCAGCGGTTGGACAGTCGAGCCACGAGAGACCCAGTACTTC
CDR3 protein: CASGWTVEPRETQYF

V gene: TRBV2
J gene: TRBJ1-1
clone size: many
D gene: TRBD1
CDR3 DNA: TGTGCCAGTACTGACAGGGGGCTTGAAGCTTTCTTT
CDR3 protein: CASTDRGLEAFF

V gene: TRBV5-6
J gene: TRBJ1-2
clone size: few
D gene: .
CDR3 DNA: TGTGCCAGCAGCTTGGTCCGGACTCAATCTAACTATGGCTACACCTTC
CDR3 protein: CASSLVRTQSNYGYTF

V gene: TRBV10-3
J gene: TRBJ2-6
clone size: .
D gene: .
CDR3 DNA: TGTGCCATCAGCATGACTGGTGGGGCCAACGTCCTGACTTTC
CDR3 protein: CAISMTGGANVLTF

V gene: TRBV7-8
J gene: TRBJ2-5
clone size: .
D gene: .
CDR3 DNA: TGCGCCAGCAGCTTGGAACGGGGACCAGACCAAGAGACCCAGTACTTC
CDR3 protein: CASSLERGPDQETQYF

V gene: TRBV7-3
J gene: TRBJ2-2
clone size: .
D gene: .
CDR3 DNA: TGTGCCAGCAGCCCGCTTGGGTCGAGGGGCGGGGAGCTGTTTTTT
CDR3 protein: CASSPLGSRGGELFF

V gene: TRBV25-1
J gene: TRBJ2-5
clone size: .
D gene: .
CDR3 DNA: TGTGCCAGCACGGAAAACAGGGTACAAGAGACCCAGTACTTC
CDR3 protein: CASTENRVQETQYF

V gene: TRBV6-6
J gene: TRBJ2-5
clone size: many
D gene: .
CDR3 DNA: TGTGCCAGCAGTTACTCGAGGGAGACCCAGTACTTC
CDR3 protein: CASSYSRETQYF

V gene: TRBV10-2
J gene: TRBJ1-6
clone size: once
D gene: TRBD1
CDR3 DNA: TGCGCCAGCAGTGAGGTACCGGGACAGTGGGGCACCCTCCACTTT
CDR3 protein: CASSEVPGQWGTLHF

V gene: TRBV19
J gene: TRBJ2-2
clone size: few
D gene: .
CDR3 DNA: TGTGCCGGGCGCGGGGCGAACACCGGGGAGCTGTTTTTT
CDR3 protein: CAGRGANTGELFF

V gene: TRBV19
J gene: TRBJ1-1
clone size: many
D gene: TRBD1
CDR3 DNA: TGTGCCAGTAAACAGGGGGCGATCACTGAAGCTTTCTTT
CDR3 protein: CASKQGAITEAFF

V gene: TRBV19
J gene: TRBJ1-1
clone size: many
D gene: TRBD1
CDR3 DNA: TGTGCCAGTAGTCTCGGGACAGCCGCCAACACTGAAGCTTTCTTT
CDR3 protein: CASSLGTAANTEAFF

V gene: TRBV24-1
J gene: TRBJ2-3
clone size: .
D gene: TRBD1
CDR3 DNA: TGTGCCACCAGCCGACAGGGGCGCTGGGATACGCAGTATTTT
CDR3 protein: CATSRQGRWDTQYF

V gene: TRBV20-1
J gene: TRBJ2-5
clone size: .
D gene: .
CDR3 DNA: TGCAGTGCTACCCCAGGGGGAGCGGGAGAGGAGGAGACCCAGTACTTC
CDR3 protein: CSATPGGAGEEETQYF

V gene: TRBV2
J gene: TRBJ2-2
clone size: .
D gene: .
CDR3 DNA: TGTGCCGCATTGGGGAATTCAAACGCCGGGGAGCTGTTTTTT
CDR3 protein: CAALGNSNAGELFF

V gene: TRBV2
J gene: TRBJ2-2
clone size: many
D gene: TRBD2
CDR3 DNA: TGTGCCAGCAGCCCAACCGCCACTAGCGGGAGGGGGCTGTTTTTT
CDR3 protein: CASSPTATSGRGLFF

V gene: TRBV7-7
J gene: TRBJ2-2
clone size: many
D gene: TRBD2
CDR3 DNA: TGTGCCAGCAGCCGGGGGGTGGCGAACACCGGGGAGCTGTTTTTT
CDR3 protein: CASSRGVANTGELFF

V gene: TRBV29-1
J gene: TRBJ1-1
clone size: few
D gene: .
CDR3 DNA: TGCAGCTTGGCCGAGGGGCAGAACACTGAAGCTTTCTTT
CDR3 protein: CSLAEGQNTEAFF

V gene: TRBV9
J gene: TRBJ1-2
clone size: many
D gene: .
CDR3 DNA: TGTGCCAGCAGCGTCCAGATCAGAGATGGCTACACCTTC
CDR3 protein: CASSVQIRDGYTF

V gene: TRBV10-3
J gene: TRBJ1-2
clone size: few
D gene: TRBD1
CDR3 DNA: TGTGCCACCAGTTCCAGCGCAGGGGGCAGCTATGGCTACACCTTC
CDR3 protein: CATSSSAGGSYGYTF

V gene: TRBV5-8
J gene: TRBJ1-6
clone size: few
D gene: .
CDR3 DNA: TGTGCCAGCAGCCTGGGCCTTCCGAGTTCACCCCTCCACTTT
CDR3 protein: CASSLGLPSSPLHF

V gene: TRBV20-1
J gene: TRBJ2-7
clone size: many
D gene: .
CDR3 DNA: TGCAGTGCTAGAGAAGACGTCTACGAGCAGTACTTC
CDR3 protein: CSAREDVYEQYF

V gene: TRBV12-3/TRBV12-4
J gene: TRBJ1-6
clone size: many
D gene: .
CDR3 DNA: TGTGCCAGCAGCAAAATTAAGGGGTTTAATTCACCCCTCCACTTT
CDR3 protein: CASSKIKGFNSPLHF

V gene: TRBV12-3/TRBV12-4
J gene: TRBJ2-7
clone size: .
D gene: TRBD2
CDR3 DNA: TGTGCCAGCAGTCCCATAAGGACCCTAGCGGGGGGGCGTAGCGAGCAGTACTTC
CDR3 protein: CASSPIRTLAGGRSEQYF

V gene: TRBV2
J gene: TRBJ1-1
clone size: .
D gene: .
CDR3 DNA: TGTGCCAGCAGCGGAAACACAGGGATCATGAACACTGAAGCTTTCTTT
CDR3 protein: CASSGNTGIMNTEAFF

V gene: TRBV7-8
J gene: TRBJ2-6
clone size: few
D gene: .
CDR3 DNA: TGTGCCAGCAGCTTAGAACCCCCTTATAGAGCCTCTGGGGCCAACGTCCTGACTTTC
CDR3 protein: CASSLEPPYRASGANVLTF

V gene: TRBV7-2
J gene: TRBJ1-2
clone size: few
D gene: .
CDR3 DNA: TGTGCCAGCAGCTTGTCCCAAACTAACTATGGCTACACCTTC
CDR3 protein: CASSLSQTNYGYTF

V gene: TRBV7-9
J gene: TRBJ2-5
clone size: many
D gene: .
CDR3 DNA: TGTGCCAGCAGCCTTACCGGGACACTTCAAGAGACCCAGTACTTC
CDR3 protein: CASSLTGTLQETQYF

V gene: TRBV25-1
J gene: TRBJ1-3
clone size: .
D gene: .
CDR3 DNA: TGTGCCAGCAGCCGAGCAGGGTTTGGAAACACCATATATTTT
CDR3 protein: CASSRAGFGNTIYF